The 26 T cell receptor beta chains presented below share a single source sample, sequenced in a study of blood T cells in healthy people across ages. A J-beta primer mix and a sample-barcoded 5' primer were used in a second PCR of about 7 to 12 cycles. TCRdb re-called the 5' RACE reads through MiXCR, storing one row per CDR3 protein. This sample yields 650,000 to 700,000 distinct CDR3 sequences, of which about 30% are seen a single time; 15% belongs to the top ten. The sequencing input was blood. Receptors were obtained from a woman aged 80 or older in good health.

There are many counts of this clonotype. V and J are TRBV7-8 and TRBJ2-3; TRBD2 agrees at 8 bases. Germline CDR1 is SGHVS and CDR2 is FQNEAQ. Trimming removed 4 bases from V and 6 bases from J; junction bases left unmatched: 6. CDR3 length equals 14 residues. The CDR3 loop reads CASSSGGGPDTQYF. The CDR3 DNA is TGTGCCAGCAGCTCCGGGGGGGGCCCTGATACGCAGTATTTT.

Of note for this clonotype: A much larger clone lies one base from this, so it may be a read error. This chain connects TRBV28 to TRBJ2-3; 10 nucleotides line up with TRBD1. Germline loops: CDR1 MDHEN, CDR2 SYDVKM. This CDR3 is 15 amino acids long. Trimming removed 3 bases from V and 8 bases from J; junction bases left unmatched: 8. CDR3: CASSFTDRGRGTQYF. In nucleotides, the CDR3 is TGTGCCAGCAGTTTTACCGACAGGGGGCGTGGTACGCAGTATTTT.

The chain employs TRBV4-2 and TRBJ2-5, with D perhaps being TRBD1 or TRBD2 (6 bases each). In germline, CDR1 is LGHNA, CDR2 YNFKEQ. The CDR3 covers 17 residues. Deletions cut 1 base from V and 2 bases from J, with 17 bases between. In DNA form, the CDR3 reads TGTGCCAGCAGCCAAGGCGCGGCTACAGGGAGGCAAGAGACCCAGTACTTC. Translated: CASSQGAATGRQETQYF.

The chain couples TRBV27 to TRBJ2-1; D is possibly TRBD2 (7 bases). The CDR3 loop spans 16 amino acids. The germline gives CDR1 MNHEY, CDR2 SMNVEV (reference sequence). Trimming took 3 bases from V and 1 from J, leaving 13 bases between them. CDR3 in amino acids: CASSFGGAYSYNEQFF. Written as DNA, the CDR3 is TGTGCCAGCAGTTTTGGGGGGGCCTATTCCTACAATGAGCAGTTCTTC.

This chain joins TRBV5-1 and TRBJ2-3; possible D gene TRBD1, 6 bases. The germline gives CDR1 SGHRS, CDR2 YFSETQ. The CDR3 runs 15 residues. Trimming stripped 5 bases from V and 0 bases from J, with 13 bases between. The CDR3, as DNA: TGCGCCAGCAGGTTGACAGGAGCTAGCACAGATACGCAGTATTTT. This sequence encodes CASRLTGASTDTQYF.

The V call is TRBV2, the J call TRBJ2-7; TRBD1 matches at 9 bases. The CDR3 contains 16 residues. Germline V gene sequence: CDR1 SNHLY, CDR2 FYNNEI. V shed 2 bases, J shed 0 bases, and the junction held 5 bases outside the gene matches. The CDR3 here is CASSESGTGLSYEQYF. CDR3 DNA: TGTGCCAGCAGTGAATCTGGGACAGGGCTCTCCTACGAGCAGTACTTC. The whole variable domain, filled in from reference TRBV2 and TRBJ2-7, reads EPEVTQTPSHQVTQMGQEVILRCVPISNHLYFYWYRQILGQKVEFLVSFYNNEISEKSEIFDDQFSVERPDGSNFTLKIRSTKLEDSAMYFCASSESGTGLSYEQYFGPGTRLTVT.

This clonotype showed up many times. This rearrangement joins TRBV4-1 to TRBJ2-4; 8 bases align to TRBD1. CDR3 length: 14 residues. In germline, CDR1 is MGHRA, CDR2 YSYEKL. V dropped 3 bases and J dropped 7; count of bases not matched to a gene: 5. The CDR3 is CASSHGDRSNIQYF. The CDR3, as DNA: TGCGCCAGCAGCCATGGGGACAGGTCCAACATTCAGTACTTC.

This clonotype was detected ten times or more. The CDR3 reads CASSLDGGQRDYEQYF. The CDR3 DNA is TGCGCCAGCAGCTTGGACGGGGGACAGAGAGACTACGAGCAGTACTTC. V gene TRBV5-1 combines with J gene TRBJ2-7; maybe TRBD1 (7 bases). Trimming took 0 bases from V and 3 from J, leaving 16 bases between them. This CDR3 spans 16 amino acids. Germline CDR1 is SGHRS and CDR2 is YFSETQ.

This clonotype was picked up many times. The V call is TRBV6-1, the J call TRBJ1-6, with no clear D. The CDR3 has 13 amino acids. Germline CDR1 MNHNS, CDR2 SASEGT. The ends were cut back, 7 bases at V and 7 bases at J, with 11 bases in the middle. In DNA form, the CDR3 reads TGTGCCAGCAACGAAAGGGTGAATTCACCCCTCCACTTT. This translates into CASNERVNSPLHF.

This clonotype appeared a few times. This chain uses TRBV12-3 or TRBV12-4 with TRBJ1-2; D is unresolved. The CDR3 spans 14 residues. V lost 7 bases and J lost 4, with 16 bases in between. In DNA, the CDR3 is TGTGCCAGCACTCCCTCCAGAGGTTCCTATGGCTACACCTTC. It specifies CASTPSRGSYGYTF.

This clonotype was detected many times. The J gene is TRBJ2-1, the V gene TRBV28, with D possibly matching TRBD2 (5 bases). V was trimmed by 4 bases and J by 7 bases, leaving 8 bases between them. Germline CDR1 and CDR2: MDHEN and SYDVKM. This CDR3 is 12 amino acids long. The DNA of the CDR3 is TGTGCCAGCAGTTACGGGGAGAATGAGCAGTTCTTC. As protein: CASSYGENEQFF.

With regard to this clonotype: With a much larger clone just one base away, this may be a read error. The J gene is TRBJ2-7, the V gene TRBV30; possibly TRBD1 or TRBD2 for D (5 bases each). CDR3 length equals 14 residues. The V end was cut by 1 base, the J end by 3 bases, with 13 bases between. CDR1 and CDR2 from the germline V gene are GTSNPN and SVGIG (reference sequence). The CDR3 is CAWSGWGRSYEQYF. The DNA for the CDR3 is TGTGCCTGGAGTGGCTGGGGGAGAAGCTACGAGCAGTACTTC.

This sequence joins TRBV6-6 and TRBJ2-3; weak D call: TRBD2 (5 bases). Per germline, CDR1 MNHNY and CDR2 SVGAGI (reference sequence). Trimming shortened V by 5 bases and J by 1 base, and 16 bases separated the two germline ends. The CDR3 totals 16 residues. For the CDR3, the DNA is TGTGCCAGCAGTCCCCCCATCAGCGGTGGCACAGATACGCAGTATTTT. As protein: CASSPPISGGTDTQYF.

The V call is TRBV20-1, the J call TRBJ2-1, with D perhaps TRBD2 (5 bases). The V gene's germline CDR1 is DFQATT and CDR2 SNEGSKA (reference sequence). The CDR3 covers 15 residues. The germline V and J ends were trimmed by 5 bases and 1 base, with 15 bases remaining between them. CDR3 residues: CSAGPRVESYNEQFF. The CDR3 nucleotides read TGCAGTGCTGGACCGAGGGTCGAGTCCTACAATGAGCAGTTCTTC.

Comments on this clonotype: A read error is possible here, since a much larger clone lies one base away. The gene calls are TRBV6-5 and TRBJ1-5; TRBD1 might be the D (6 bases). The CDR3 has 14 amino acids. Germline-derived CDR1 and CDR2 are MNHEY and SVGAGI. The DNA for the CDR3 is TGTGCCAGCAGTTACAATGGGGGCAATCAGTCCCAGCATTTT. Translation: CASSYNGGNQSQHF.

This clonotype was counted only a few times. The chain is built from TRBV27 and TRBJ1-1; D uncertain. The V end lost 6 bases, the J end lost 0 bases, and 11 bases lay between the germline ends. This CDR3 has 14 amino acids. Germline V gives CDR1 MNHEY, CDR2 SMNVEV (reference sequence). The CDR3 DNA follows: TGTGCCAGCAGACTCCGACCTGTGAACACTGAAGCTTTCTTT. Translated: CASRLRPVNTEAFF.

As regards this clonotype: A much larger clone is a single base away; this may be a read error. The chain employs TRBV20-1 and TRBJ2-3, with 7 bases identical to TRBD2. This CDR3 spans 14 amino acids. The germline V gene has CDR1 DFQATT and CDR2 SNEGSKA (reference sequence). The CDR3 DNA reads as TGCAGTGCTCCCCCGGGCGGGAGCACAGATATGCAGTATTTT. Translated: CSAPPGGSTDMQYF.

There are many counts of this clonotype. The CDR3 DNA reads as TGCAGTGCTACAGACAGGGACATCCACACAGATACGCAGTATTTT. Amino acids: CSATDRDIHTDTQYF. The gene calls are TRBV20-1 and TRBJ2-3; 7 bases align to TRBD1. The V segment lost 4 bases and the J segment 2 bases; nucleotides outside the gene matches: 9. This CDR3 comprises 15 residues. CDR1 is DFQATT, CDR2 SNEGSKA, per germline (reference sequence).

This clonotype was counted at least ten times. Here the CDR3 reads CASSQGVGADGYTF. Here the CDR3 DNA reads TGTGCCAGCAGCCAAGGGGTGGGAGCGGATGGCTACACCTTC. The chain joins TRBV4-2 to TRBJ1-2; D not certain. V was cut by 1 base and J by 6 bases, with 12 bases left in between. The CDR3 totals 14 residues. From germline, CDR1 is LGHNA and CDR2 YNFKEQ.

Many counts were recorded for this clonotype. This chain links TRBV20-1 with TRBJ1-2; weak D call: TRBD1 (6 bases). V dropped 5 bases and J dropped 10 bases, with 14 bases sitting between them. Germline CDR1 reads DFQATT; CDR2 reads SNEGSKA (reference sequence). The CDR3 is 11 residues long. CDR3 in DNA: TGCAGTGCTTCCCACAGGGAAGACTACACCTTC. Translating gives CSASHREDYTF.

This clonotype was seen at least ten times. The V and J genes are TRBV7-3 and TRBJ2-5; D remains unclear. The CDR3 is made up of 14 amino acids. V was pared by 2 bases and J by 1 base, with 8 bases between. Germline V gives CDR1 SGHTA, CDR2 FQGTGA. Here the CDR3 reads CASSLGQLQETQYF. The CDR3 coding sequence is TGTGCCAGCAGCTTAGGGCAGCTCCAAGAGACCCAGTACTTC.

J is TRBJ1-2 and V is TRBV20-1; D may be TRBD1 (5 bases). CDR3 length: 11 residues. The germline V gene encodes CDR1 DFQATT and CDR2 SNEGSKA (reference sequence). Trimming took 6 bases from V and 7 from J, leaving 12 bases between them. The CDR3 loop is CSARVGAGYTF. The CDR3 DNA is TGCAGTGCCCGGGTCGGGGCTGGCTACACCTTC.

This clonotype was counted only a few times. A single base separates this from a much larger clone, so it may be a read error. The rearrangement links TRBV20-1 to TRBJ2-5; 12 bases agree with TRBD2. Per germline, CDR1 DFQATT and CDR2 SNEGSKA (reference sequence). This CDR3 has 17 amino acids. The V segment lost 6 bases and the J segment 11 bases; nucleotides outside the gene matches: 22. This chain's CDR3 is CSANLGLAGLSYNEQYF. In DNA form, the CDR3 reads TGCAGTGCCAATCTAGGACTAGCGGGGCTATCCTACAATGAGCAGTACTTC.

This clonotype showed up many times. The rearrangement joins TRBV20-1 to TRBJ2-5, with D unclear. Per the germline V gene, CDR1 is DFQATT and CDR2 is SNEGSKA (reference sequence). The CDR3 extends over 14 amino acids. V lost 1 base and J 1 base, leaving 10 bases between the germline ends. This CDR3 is CSARAFVSQETQYF. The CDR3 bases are TGCAGTGCTAGAGCGTTCGTCAGCCAAGAGACCCAGTACTTC.

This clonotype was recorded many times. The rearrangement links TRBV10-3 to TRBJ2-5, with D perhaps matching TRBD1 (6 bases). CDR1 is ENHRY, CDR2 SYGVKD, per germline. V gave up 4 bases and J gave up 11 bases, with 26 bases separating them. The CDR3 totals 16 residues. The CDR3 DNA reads TGTGCCATCAGTGGCGGCCAGGGGACCCTAGGGAATGAGCAGTACTTC. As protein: CAISGGQGTLGNEQYF.

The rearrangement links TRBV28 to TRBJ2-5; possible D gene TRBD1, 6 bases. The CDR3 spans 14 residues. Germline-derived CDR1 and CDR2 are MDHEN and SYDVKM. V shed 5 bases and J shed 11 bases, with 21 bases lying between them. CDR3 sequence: CASSMGQGFNEQYF. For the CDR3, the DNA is TGTGCCAGCAGTATGGGGCAGGGGTTCAATGAGCAGTACTTC.